The following is a TCR beta chain sequence with its context. No antigen is known for it. These data come from a study of blood T cells in healthy people across ages. Findings and limits, study-wide: Older individuals had lower TCR beta diversity per million T cells (the decline was roughly linear).

Extractions gave at least 6 micrograms of total RNA per sample. With a J-beta primer mix and a sample-barcoded 5' primer, a second PCR ran about 7 to 12 cycles. Each cDNA molecule carried a tag from a template-switch adaptor that contained 12 random nucleotides. TCRdb re-called the 5' RACE reads with MiXCR, one entry per CDR3 protein. Among 660,000 or so distinct CDR3 sequences listed, 58% were seen once. The CDR3 spans 13 residues. With 6 bases removed from V and 10 bases from J, the gap between germline ends came to 13 bases. The sample comprised blood. This chain connects TRBV6-7 to TRBJ2-6; possibly TRBD2 for D (5 bases). TRBV6-7 is recorded as an ORF, its role being uncertain. The TCR originated in a man aged 60-69 years in good health. CDR3 protein: CASRAARFNVLTF. DNA for the CDR3: TGTGCCAGCAGAGCGGCCCGCTTTAACGTCCTGACTTTC.